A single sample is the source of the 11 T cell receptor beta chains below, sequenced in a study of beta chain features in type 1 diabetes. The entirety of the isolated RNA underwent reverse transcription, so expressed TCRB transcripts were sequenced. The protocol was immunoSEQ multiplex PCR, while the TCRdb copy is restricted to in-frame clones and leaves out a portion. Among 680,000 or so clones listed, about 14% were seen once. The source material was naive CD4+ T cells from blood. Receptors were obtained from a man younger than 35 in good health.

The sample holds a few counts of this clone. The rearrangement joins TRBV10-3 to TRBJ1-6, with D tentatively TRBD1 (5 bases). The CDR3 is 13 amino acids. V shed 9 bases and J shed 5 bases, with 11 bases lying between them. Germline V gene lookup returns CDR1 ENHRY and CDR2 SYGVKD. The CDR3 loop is CAMRGGDNSPLHF. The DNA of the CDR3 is TGTGCCATGCGCGGGGGTGATAATTCACCCCTCCACTTT.

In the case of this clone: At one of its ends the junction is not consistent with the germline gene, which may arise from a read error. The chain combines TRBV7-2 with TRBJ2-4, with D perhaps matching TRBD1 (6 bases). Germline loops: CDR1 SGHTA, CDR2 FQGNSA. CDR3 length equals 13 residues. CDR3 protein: CASSIDQGHSWFF. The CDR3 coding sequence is TGTGCCAGCAGCATTGATCAGGGACACTCCTGGTTCTTC.

The CDR3 DNA reads as TGTGCCAGCAGCAGAGCGGGGGCCTTCACAGATACGCAGTATTTT. Encoded protein: CASSRAGAFTDTQYF. This rearrangement joins TRBV7-2 to TRBJ2-3; 8 bases line up with TRBD2. This CDR3 comprises 15 residues. Germline CDR1 SGHTA, CDR2 FQGNSA. V shed 5 bases and J 2 bases; nucleotides not matched to a gene: 6.

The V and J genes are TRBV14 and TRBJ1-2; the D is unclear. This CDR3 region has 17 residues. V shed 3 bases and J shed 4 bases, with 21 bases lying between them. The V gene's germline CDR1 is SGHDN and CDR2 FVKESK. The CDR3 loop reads CASSQDHFYGLIYGYTF. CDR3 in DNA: TGTGCCAGCAGCCAGGACCATTTTTACGGATTAATCTATGGCTACACCTTC.

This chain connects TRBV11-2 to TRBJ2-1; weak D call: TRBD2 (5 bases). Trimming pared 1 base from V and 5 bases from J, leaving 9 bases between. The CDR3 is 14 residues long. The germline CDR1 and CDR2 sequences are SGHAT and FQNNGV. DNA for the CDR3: TGTGCCAGCAGCTTAGTGAGGGCCCACAATGAGCAGTTCTTC. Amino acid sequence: CASSLVRAHNEQFF. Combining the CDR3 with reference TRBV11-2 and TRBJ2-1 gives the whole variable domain EAGVAQSPRYKIIEKRQSVAFWCNPISGHATLYWYQQILGQGPKLLIQFQNNGVVDDSQLPKDRFSAERLKGVDSTLKIQPAKLEDSAVYLCASSLVRAHNEQFFGPGTRLTVL.

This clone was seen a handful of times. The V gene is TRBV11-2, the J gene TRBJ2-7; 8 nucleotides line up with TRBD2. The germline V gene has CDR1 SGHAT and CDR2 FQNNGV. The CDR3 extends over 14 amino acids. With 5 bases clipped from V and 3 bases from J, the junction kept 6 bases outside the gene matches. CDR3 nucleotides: TGTGCCAGCAGCCCCGGGAGGGCGGGCTACGAGCAGTACTTC. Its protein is CASSPGRAGYEQYF.

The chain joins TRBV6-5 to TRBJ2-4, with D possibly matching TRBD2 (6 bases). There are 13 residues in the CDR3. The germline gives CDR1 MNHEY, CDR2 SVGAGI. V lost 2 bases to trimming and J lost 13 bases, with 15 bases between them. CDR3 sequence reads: CASSYDRDLKQYF. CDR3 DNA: TGTGCCAGCAGTTACGACCGGGACTTAAAACAGTACTTC.

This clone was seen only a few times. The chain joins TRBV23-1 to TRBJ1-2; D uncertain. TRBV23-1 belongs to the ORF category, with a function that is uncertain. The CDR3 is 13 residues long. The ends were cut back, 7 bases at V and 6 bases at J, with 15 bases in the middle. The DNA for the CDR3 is TGCGCCAGCACCAGATCCGGAGGTGATGGCTACACCTTC. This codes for CASTRSGGDGYTF.

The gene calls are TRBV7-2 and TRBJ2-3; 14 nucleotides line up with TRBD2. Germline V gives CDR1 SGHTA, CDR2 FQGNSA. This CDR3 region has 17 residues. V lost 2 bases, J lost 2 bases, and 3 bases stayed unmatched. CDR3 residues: CASSLRTSGGNTDTQYF. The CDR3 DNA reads TGTGCCAGCAGCTTAAGGACTAGCGGGGGGAACACAGATACGCAGTATTTT.

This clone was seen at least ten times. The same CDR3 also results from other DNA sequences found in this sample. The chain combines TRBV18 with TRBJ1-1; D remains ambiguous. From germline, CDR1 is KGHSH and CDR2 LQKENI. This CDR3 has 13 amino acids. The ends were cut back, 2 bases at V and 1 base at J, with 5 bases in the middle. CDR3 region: CASSPWGNTEAFF. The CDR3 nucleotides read TGTGCCAGCTCACCATGGGGGAACACTGAAGCTTTCTTT.

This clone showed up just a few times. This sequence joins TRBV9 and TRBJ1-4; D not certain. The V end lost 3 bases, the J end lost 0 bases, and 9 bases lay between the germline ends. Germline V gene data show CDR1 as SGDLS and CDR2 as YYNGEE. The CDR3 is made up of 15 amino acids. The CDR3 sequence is CASSAATSTNEKLFF. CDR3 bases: TGTGCCAGCAGCGCTGCTACTTCAACTAATGAAAAACTGTTTTTT. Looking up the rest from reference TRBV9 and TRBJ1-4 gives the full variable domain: DSGVTQTPKHLITATGQRVTLRCSPRSGDLSVYWYQQSLDQGLQFLIQYYNGEERAKGNILERFSAQQFPDLHSELNLSSLELGDSALYFCASSAATSTNEKLFFGSGTQLSVL.